Listed below are T cell receptor beta chains from one sample, sequenced in a study of immune cell composition in non-small cell lung cancer. Sequencing used immunoSEQ multiplex PCR; TCRdb keeps in-frame clones, though not all of them. The sample has approximately 700 clones; approximately 79% are singletons. Sequencing input: non-adjacent lung tissue. The receptors here all came from a human donor with non-small cell lung cancer. The CDR3 runs from the conserved cysteine through the conserved F or W. A D gene is named only where the DNA matches it firmly. Size tells how often a clone was seen (once, few, many) or the class of an expanded clone, and some rows leave it out.

j_call d_call clone_size v_call cdr3_nt cdr3_aa
TRBJ2-1 . . TRBV6-6 TGTGCCAGCAAACGGAGTATTGGGACTTCGAATGAGCAGTTCTTC CASKRSIGTSNEQFF
TRBJ1-2 TRBD1 . TRBV27 TGTGCCAGCAGTCAATCCCGGACAGGGAATGGCTACACCTTC CASSQSRTGNGYTF
TRBJ2-7 . . TRBV28 TGTGCCAGCAGGGAGAGCTCCTACGAGCAGTACTTC CASRESSYEQYF
TRBJ2-7 . few TRBV4-1 TGCGCCAGCAGCCAATCCCCAGACGGCCGTTGGCAGTACTTC CASSQSPDGRWQYF
TRBJ1-1 . . TRBV7-2 TGTGCCAGCAGCTTAAAGGTGGTTCGTGGCTCCTACACTGAAGCTTTCTTT CASSLKVVRGSYTEAFF
TRBJ2-5 TRBD1 . TRBV6-6 TGTGCCAGCAGGACAGGGGAAGAGACCCAGTACTTC CASRTGEETQYF
TRBJ2-7 . . TRBV9 TGTGCCAGCAGCCGGACTGGACTCTCCTACGAGCAGTACTTC CASSRTGLSYEQYF
TRBJ2-5 TRBD2 . TRBV7-9 TGTGCCAGCAGCTTAGAAGGGAGGGGAGAGACCCAGTACTTC CASSLEGRGETQYF
TRBJ1-6 . . TRBV6-1 TGTGCCAGCAGTTTCGCCCCCTATAATTCACCCCTCCACTTT CASSFAPYNSPLHF
TRBJ1-5 . few TRBV6-1 TGTGCCAGCAGTGACTTAGCGGACAGAAATCAGCCCCAGCATTTT CASSDLADRNQPQHF
TRBJ2-7 . . TRBV7-2 TGTGCCAGCAGCTCTACGGGCGGCCAGACCTACGAGCAGTACTTC CASSSTGGQTYEQYF
TRBJ2-7 . . TRBV10-2 TGCGCCAGCAGTGACATAACCTACGAGCAGTACTTC CASSDITYEQYF
TRBJ1-5 . once TRBV27 TGTGCCAGCAGCTTTTATAGCAATCAGCCCCAGCATTTT CASSFYSNQPQHF